This entry describes one TCR beta chain. Its antigen is not known. Germline CDR1 reads SGDLS; CDR2 reads YYNGEE. V shed 3 bases and J shed 7 bases, with 19 bases lying between them. This CDR3 has 15 amino acids. Primers included in the PCR were 60 Vbeta and 13 Jbeta primers. Only in-frame clones appear in the TCRdb table, and some are missing; sequencing was by immunoSEQ multiplex PCR. The sample yields 100,000 or so clones, less than 80% seen once. The source of the sample is a study of cytomegalovirus exposure and HLA in healthy donors. Study observations and caveats: An analysis done earlier found most TCR beta V segments productive about 90% or about 30% of the time.

V and J are TRBV9 and TRBJ1-2; D possibly corresponds to TRBD1 (5 bases). This receptor was obtained from a man aged 25-40 years in good health and CMV-seronegative. Sequenced input: PBMCs. DNA for the CDR3: TGTGCCAGCAGCGCGACCCTAGGGGTAAGGGGTGGCTACACCTTC. Translation gives CASSATLGVRGGYTF.